This TCR beta chain was sequenced for a study of cytomegalovirus exposure and HLA in healthy donors. The PCR had 60 Vbeta and 13 Jbeta primers. In the study's own analysis: Some 11 million of the about 80 million unique TCR beta chains counted in a later analysis were shared. Data came from immunoSEQ multiplex PCR; TCRdb stores just in-frame clones and leaves some out. Clone size and V and J calls were adopted from that table, with D and trimming inferred from the DNA. Its table lists roughly 150,000 clones. Germline V gene lookup returns CDR1 SGHDT and CDR2 YYEEEE. The CDR3 consists of 13 residues. Trimming left V 4 bases short and J 4 bases short, with 11 bases between.

Material for sequencing was PBMCs. This clonotype originated in a woman aged 45-65 years in good health and CMV-seronegative. V usage is TRBV5-6 and J usage is TRBJ2-5; D gene ambiguous. The chain's CDR3 is CASSRSAIETQYF. CDR3 DNA: TGTGCCAGCAGCCGGTCTGCGATAGAGACCCAGTACTTC. Based on the CDR3 plus reference TRBV5-6 and TRBJ2-5, the full variable domain is DAGVTQSPTHLIKTRGQQVTLRCSPKSGHDTVSWYQQALGQGPQFIFQYYEEEERQRGNFPDRFSGHQFPNYSSELNVNALLLGDSALYLCASSRSAIETQYFGPGTRLLVL.